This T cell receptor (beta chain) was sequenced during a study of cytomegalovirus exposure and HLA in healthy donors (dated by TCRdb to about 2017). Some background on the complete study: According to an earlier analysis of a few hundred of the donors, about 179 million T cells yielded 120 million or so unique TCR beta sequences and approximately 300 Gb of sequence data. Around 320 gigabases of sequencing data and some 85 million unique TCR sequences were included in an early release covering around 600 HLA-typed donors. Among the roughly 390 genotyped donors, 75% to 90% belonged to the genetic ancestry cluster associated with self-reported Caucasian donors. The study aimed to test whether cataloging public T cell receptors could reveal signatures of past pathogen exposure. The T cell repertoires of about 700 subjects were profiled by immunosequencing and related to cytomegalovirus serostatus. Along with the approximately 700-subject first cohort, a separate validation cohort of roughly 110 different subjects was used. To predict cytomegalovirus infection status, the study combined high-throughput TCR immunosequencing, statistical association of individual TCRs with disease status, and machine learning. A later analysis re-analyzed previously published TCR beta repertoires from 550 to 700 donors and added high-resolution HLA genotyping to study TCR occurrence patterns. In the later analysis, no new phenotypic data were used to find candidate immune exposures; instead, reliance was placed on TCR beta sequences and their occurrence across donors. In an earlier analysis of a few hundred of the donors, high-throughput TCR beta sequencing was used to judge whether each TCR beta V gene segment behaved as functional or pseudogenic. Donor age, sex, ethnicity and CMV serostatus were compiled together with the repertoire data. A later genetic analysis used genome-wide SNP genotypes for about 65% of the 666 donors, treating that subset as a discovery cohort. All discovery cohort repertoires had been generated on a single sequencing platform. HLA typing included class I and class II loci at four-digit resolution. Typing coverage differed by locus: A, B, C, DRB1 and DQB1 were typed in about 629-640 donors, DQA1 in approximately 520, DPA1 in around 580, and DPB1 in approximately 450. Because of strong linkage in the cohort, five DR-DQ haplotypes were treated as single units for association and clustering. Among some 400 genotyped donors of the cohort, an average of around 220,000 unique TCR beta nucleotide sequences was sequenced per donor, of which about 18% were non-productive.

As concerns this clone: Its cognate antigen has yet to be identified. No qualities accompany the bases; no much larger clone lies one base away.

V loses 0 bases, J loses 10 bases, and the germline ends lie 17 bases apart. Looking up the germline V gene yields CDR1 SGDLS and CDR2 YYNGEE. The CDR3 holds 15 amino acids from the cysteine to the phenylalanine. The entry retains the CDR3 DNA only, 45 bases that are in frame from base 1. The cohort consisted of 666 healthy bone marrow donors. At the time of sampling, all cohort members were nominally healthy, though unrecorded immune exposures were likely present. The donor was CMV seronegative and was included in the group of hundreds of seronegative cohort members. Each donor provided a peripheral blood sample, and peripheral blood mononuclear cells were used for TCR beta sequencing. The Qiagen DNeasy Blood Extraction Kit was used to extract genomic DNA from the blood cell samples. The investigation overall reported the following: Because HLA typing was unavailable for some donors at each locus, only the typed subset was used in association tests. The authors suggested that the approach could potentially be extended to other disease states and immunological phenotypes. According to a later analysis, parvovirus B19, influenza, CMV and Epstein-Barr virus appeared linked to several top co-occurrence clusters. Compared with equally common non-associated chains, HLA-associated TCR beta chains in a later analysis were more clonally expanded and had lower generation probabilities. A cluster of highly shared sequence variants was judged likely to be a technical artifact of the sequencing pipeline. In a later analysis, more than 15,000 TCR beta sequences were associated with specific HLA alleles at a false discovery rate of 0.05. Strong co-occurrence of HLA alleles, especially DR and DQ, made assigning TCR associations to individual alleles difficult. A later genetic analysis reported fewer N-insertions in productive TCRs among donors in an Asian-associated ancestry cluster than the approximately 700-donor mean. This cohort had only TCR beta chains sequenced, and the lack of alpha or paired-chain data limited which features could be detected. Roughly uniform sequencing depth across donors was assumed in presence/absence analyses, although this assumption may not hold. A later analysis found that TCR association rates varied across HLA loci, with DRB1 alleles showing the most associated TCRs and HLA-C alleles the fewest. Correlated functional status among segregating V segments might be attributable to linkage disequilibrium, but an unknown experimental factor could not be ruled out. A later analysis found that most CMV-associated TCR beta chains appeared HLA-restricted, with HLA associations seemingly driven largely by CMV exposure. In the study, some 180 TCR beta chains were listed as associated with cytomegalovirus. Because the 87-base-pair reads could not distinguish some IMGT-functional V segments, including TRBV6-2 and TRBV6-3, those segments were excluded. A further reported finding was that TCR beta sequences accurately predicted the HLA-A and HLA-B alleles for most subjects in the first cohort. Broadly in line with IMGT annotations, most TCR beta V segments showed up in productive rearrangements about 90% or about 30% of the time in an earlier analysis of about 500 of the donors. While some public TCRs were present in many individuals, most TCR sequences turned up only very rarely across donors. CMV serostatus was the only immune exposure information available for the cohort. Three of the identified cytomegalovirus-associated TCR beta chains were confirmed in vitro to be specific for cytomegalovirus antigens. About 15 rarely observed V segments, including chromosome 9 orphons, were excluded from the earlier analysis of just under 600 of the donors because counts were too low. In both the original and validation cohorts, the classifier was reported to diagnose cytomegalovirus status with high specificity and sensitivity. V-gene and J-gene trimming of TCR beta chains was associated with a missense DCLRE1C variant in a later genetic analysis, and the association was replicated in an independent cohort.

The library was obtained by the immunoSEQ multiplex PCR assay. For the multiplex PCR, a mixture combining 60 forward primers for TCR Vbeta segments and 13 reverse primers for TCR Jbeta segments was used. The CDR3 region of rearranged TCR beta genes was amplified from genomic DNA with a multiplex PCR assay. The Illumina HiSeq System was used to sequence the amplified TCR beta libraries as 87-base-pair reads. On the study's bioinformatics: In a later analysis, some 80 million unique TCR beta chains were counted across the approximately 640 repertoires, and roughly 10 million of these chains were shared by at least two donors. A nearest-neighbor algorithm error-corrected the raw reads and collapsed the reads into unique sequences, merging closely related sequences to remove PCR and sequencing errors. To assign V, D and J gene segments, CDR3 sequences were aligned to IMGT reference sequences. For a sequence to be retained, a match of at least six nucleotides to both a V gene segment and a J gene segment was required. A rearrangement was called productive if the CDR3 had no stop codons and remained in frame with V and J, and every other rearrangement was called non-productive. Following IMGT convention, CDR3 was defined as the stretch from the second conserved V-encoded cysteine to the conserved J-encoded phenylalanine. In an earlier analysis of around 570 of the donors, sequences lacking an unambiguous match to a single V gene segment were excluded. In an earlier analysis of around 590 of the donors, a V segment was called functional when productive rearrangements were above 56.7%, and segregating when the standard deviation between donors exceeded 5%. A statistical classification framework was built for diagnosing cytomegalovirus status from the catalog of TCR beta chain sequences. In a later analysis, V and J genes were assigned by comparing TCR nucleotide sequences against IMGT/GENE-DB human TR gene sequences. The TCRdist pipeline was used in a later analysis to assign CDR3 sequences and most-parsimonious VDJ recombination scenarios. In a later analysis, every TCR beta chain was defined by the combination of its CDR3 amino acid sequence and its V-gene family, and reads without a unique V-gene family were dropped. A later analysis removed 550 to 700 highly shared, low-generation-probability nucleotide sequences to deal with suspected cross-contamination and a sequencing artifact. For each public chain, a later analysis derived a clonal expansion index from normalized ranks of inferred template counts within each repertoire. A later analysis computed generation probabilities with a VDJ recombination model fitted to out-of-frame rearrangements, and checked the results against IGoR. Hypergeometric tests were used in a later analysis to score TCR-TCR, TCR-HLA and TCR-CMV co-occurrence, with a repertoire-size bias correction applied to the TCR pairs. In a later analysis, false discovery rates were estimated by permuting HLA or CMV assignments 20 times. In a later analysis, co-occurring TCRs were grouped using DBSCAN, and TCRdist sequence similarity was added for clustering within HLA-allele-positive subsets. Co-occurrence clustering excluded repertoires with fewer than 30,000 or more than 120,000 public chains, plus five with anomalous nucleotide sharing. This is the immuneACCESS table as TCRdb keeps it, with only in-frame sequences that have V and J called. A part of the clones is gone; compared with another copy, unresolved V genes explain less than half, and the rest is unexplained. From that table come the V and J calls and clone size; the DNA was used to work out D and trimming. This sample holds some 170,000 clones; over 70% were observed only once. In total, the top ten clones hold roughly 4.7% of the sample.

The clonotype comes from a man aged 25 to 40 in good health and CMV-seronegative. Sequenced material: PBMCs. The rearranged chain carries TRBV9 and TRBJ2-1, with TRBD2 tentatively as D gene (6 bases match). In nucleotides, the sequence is TGTGCCAGCAGCGTAGATGTCGGGGGAGCGAACGAGCAGTTCTTC. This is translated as CASSVDVGGANEQFF.